A single sample gave rise to the 13 T cell receptor beta chains below, sequenced in a study of T-cell reconstitution after alpha-beta-depleted transplantation in children. TCRbeta library construction was performed incorporating unique molecular identifiers. One entry per CDR3 protein, called by TCRdb with MiXCR from the PCR reads. The sample has 200,000 to 250,000 distinct CDR3 sequences, around 8% seen once. The sample here was PBMCs, mostly from graft donor cells, taken 180 days after TCRalphabeta/CD19-depleted stem cell transplant. The receptors derive from a male patient under 18 who had a stem cell transplant for acute lymphoblastic leukemia, so the T cells may come from the graft donor.

This clonotype was seen at least ten times. The V and J genes are TRBV9 and TRBJ1-1; D is uncertain. The V and J ends lost 4 bases and 6 bases respectively, with 13 bases between them. The germline CDR1 and CDR2 sequences are SGDLS and YYNGEE. The CDR3 is 13 residues long. CDR3 sequence reads: CASSPTARAEAFF. The CDR3, as DNA: TGTGCCAGCAGCCCGACGGCCCGAGCTGAAGCTTTCTTT.

This clonotype occurred many times. V is TRBV10-3 and J is TRBJ1-6, with 10 bases matching TRBD1. V shed 2 bases, J shed 1 base, and the junction held 5 bases outside the gene matches. CDR3 length: 18 residues. The germline gives CDR1 ENHRY, CDR2 SYGVKD. CDR3 protein: CAISEGQGDRSYNSPLHF. The CDR3, as DNA: TGTGCCATCAGTGAGGGACAGGGGGACAGGTCCTATAATTCACCCCTCCACTTT.

This clonotype was counted ten times or more. This sequence joins TRBV9 and TRBJ2-2; 9 positions match TRBD2. Germline CDR1 reads SGDLS; CDR2 reads YYNGEE. V gave up 3 bases and J gave up 5 bases; unmatched junction bases: 8. The CDR3 runs to 16 residues. The CDR3 DNA sequence: TGTGCCAGCAGCGAGAGAGGGCTAGCGGGGACCGGGGAGCTGTTTTTT. It is translated as CASSERGLAGTGELFF.

Points on this clonotype: This could be a read error, since a much larger clone is one nucleotide away. The chain links TRBV29-1 to TRBJ2-1; 8 bases are a match to TRBD1. Per germline, CDR1 SQVTM and CDR2 ANQGSEA. The CDR3 extends over 13 amino acids. After removal of 6 bases from V and 4 bases from J, the junction contained 5 bases not matched to a gene. Written as DNA, the CDR3 is TGCAGCGTAGGATGGACAGGGTACAATGAGCAGTTCTTC. Protein: CSVGWTGYNEQFF.

As regards this clonotype: Possible read error: a much larger clone is one base away. The V call is TRBV12-3 or TRBV12-4, the J call TRBJ1-1; D possibly corresponds to TRBD1 (5 bases). Trimming shortened V by 10 bases and J by 0 bases, and 30 bases separated the two germline ends. The CDR3 totals 19 residues. The CDR3 DNA reads TGTGCCATCAGGTCTGACAGTAATCCATGGGACCTCATGAACACTGAAGCTTTCTTT. Protein sequence: CAIRSDSNPWDLMNTEAFF.

This clonotype was seen repeatedly, ten times or more. The chain combines TRBV12-3 or TRBV12-4 with TRBJ1-5; D is uncertain. This CDR3 is built from 13 residues. V was trimmed by 1 base and J by 3 bases, leaving 4 bases between them. The CDR3 reads CASSLEDNQPQHF. CDR3 DNA: TGTGCCAGCAGTTTAGAGGACAATCAGCCCCAGCATTTT.

The CDR3 region has the DNA TGTGCCAGCAGCTTAGTGACTAGCGCAACCTACGAGCAGTACTTC. It translates to CASSLVTSATYEQYF. J is TRBJ2-7 and V is TRBV11-2; 8 positions match TRBD2. Germline loops: CDR1 SGHAT, CDR2 FQNNGV. V trimming: 1 base; J trimming: 2 bases; junction bases outside the gene matches: 4. The CDR3 runs 15 residues. The whole variable domain, filled in from reference TRBV11-2 and TRBJ2-7, reads EAGVAQSPRYKIIEKRQSVAFWCNPISGHATLYWYQQILGQGPKLLIQFQNNGVVDDSQLPKDRFSAERLKGVDSTLKIQPAKLEDSAVYLCASSLVTSATYEQYFGPGTRLTVT.

V usage is TRBV7-2 and J usage is TRBJ1-6, with 7 bases lining up with TRBD1. The CDR3 runs to 16 residues. Germline V CDR1 and CDR2: SGHTA, FQGNSA. Trimming took 4 bases from V and 4 from J; bases not matched to a gene: 7. This chain's CDR3 is CASSSRDSLYNSPLHF. The CDR3 DNA follows: TGTGCCAGCAGCTCCCGGGACAGTTTGTATAATTCACCCCTCCACTTT.

This clonotype was found many times. The V gene is TRBV15, the J gene TRBJ2-3; D remains ambiguous. Trimming stripped 1 base from V and 4 bases from J, with 3 bases between. CDR1 is LNHNV, CDR2 YYDKDF, per germline (reference sequence). This CDR3 has 12 amino acids. CDR3 sequence reads: CATSRVSDTQYF. The DNA for the CDR3 is TGTGCCACCAGCAGAGTATCAGATACGCAGTATTTT.

This clonotype was recorded many times. This sequence joins TRBV12-3 or TRBV12-4 and TRBJ2-7; D is unresolved. Trimming took 1 base from V and 3 from J, leaving 13 bases between them. There are 15 residues in the CDR3. CDR3 sequence reads: CASSLEGLANYEQYF. CDR3 nucleotide sequence: TGTGCCAGCAGTTTAGAAGGGCTCGCAAACTACGAGCAGTACTTC.

V gene TRBV27 combines with J gene TRBJ1-5; D may be TRBD1 (6 bases). The CDR3 runs to 15 residues. V gave up 4 bases and J gave up 2 bases, with 12 bases separating them. Per the germline V gene, CDR1 is MNHEY and CDR2 is SMNVEV (reference sequence). CDR3 sequence: CASSSQGGRNQPQHF. CDR3 DNA: TGTGCCAGCAGTTCACAGGGTGGGCGCAATCAGCCCCAGCATTTT.

This clonotype was detected ten times or more. The chain is built from TRBV29-1 and TRBJ2-1, with D uncertain. Germline V lookup: CDR1 SQVTM, CDR2 ANQGSEA. The V gene lost 4 bases and the J gene lost 2 bases, with 6 bases spanning the gap. This CDR3 spans 12 amino acids. CDR3 sequence (DNA): TGCAGCGTTGGGGATCCCTACAATGAGCAGTTCTTC. This sequence encodes CSVGDPYNEQFF.

This clonotype was found many times. The chain has TRBV27 and TRBJ2-4, with D perhaps assigned TRBD1 or TRBD2 (5 bases each). Trimming left V 4 bases short and J 1 base short, with 23 bases between. This CDR3 is 19 amino acids long. Germline CDR1 reads MNHEY; CDR2 reads SMNVEV (reference sequence). The CDR3 DNA reads TGTGCCAGCAGTTACCGGGACCGCCGGCCCGATCGGGCCAAAAACATTCAGTACTTC. Its translation: CASSYRDRRPDRAKNIQYF.